Below are 19 T cell receptor beta chains sequenced from a single sample in a study of identical twins. TCRdb called the 5' RACE reads again in MiXCR, with one record for every CDR3 protein. The table has approximately 700,000 distinct CDR3 sequences, 15% to 20% seen once; the top ten hold about 12%. The sample was also linked to a second study, of T cells expressing NK-cell markers.

The sequenced sample was PBMCs. The receptors were sampled from a woman aged 18 to 35 in good health.

The rearrangement joins TRBV7-8 to TRBJ2-1; 7 bases match TRBD2. V shed 5 bases, J shed 4 bases, and the junction held 5 bases outside the gene matches. Germline loops: CDR1 SGHVS, CDR2 FQNEAQ. The CDR3 extends over 14 amino acids. In nucleotides, the CDR3 is TGTGCCAGCAGCGCGGGAGAACGGTACAATGAGCAGTTCTTC. Translation: CASSAGERYNEQFF. Full variable domain (outside the CDR3, taken from reference TRBV7-8 and TRBJ2-1): GAGVSQSPRYKVAKRGQDVALRCDPISGHVSLFWYQQALGQGPEFLTYFQNEAQLDKSGLPSDRFFAERPEGSVSTLKIQRTQQEDSAVYLCASSAGERYNEQFFGPGTRLTVL.

The rearrangement uses TRBV5-4 and TRBJ2-7, with 8 nucleotides matching TRBD2. The CDR3 has 15 residues. Germline V gene data show CDR1 as SGHNT and CDR2 as YYREEE (reference sequence). J lost 1 base, V lost 4 bases, and 7 bases had no gene match. The CDR3 here is CASSLTSGHSYEQYF. The CDR3 nucleotides are TGTGCCAGCAGCCTTACTAGCGGACATTCCTACGAGCAGTACTTC.

This chain joins TRBV3-1 and TRBJ2-7, with D hard to call. The CDR3 is 15 residues long. Germline-derived CDR1 and CDR2 are LGHDT and YNNKEL (reference sequence). The V end was cut by 1 base, the J end by 0 bases, with 10 bases between. The CDR3 loop reads CASSQAPSSSYEQYF. CDR3 bases: TGTGCCAGCAGCCAAGCGCCCTCCAGCTCCTACGAGCAGTACTTC.

V and J are TRBV27 and TRBJ2-7, with D perhaps TRBD2 (6 bases). CDR3 length: 14 amino acids. From germline, CDR1 is MNHEY and CDR2 SMNVEV (reference sequence). Trimming removed 5 bases from V and 0 bases from J, with 11 bases in between. The CDR3: CASSVRGTSYEQYF. The CDR3 coding sequence is TGTGCCAGCAGTGTGCGGGGCACCTCCTACGAGCAGTACTTC.

The gene calls are TRBV12-3 or TRBV12-4 and TRBJ2-4; D is unclear. The CDR3 loop spans 18 amino acids. The ends were cut back, 2 bases at V and 1 base at J, with 18 bases in the middle. Here the CDR3 DNA reads TGTGCCAGCAGTTTATCTTTCAAGGGCCCTGGGGCCAAAAACATTCAGTACTTC. This codes for CASSLSFKGPGAKNIQYF.

Only a few counts were recorded for this clonotype. This chain joins TRBV7-8 and TRBJ2-1; 7 bases are a match to TRBD1. Germline V gene lookup returns CDR1 SGHVS and CDR2 FQNEAQ. CDR3 size: 16 residues. V was pared by 4 bases and J by 6 bases, with 12 bases of the junction left unmatched. CDR3 protein: CASSSSGTAKINEQFF. CDR3 bases: TGTGCCAGCAGCTCCTCCGGGACAGCTAAGATCAATGAGCAGTTCTTC.

This clonotype was counted a few times. The gene calls are TRBV7-2 and TRBJ2-7, with a possible D match to TRBD1 (5 bases). V dropped 5 bases and J dropped 4 bases, with 15 bases sitting between them. This CDR3 has 14 amino acids. The germline CDR1 and CDR2 sequences are SGHTA and FQGNSA. CDR3 in DNA: TGTGCCAGCAGCGCAACATTTCAGGGTTACGAGCAGTACTTC. Translation gives CASSATFQGYEQYF.

The chain is built from TRBV20-1 and TRBJ2-1; D is unclear. V was pared by 5 bases and J by 8 bases, with 10 bases between. The CDR3 extends over 11 amino acids. CDR1 is DFQATT, CDR2 SNEGSKA, per germline (reference sequence). CDR3 sequence: CSAGSVHEQFF. The CDR3 DNA reads TGCAGTGCTGGGTCCGTCCATGAGCAGTTCTTC.

The chain couples TRBV7-8 to TRBJ2-7; tentatively, D is TRBD2 (6 bases). The V gene lost 7 bases and the J gene lost 4 bases, with 20 bases spanning the gap. This CDR3 has 15 residues. The germline gives CDR1 SGHVS, CDR2 FQNEAQ. The CDR3 spells CASTPWEAGSYEQYF. The CDR3 DNA follows: TGTGCCAGCACTCCATGGGAGGCTGGGTCTTACGAGCAGTACTTC.

The chain employs TRBV20-1 and TRBJ1-1; 9 positions match TRBD1. With 4 bases clipped from V and 6 bases from J, the junction kept 6 bases outside the gene matches. Germline loops: CDR1 DFQATT, CDR2 SNEGSKA (reference sequence). This CDR3 contains 13 residues. The CDR3 here is CSAINRGRPEAFF. CDR3 bases: TGCAGTGCTATTAACAGGGGGCGTCCTGAAGCTTTCTTT.

The chain joins TRBV3-1 to TRBJ2-2; D perhaps matches TRBD1 (5 bases). Germline lookup yields CDR1 LGHDT and CDR2 YNNKEL (reference sequence). This CDR3 comprises 15 residues. The V end was cut by 7 bases, the J end by 0 bases, with 12 bases between. CDR3 DNA sequence: TGTGCCAGCACCCTGCAGGGTCCGAACACCGGGGAGCTGTTTTTT. This translates into CASTLQGPNTGELFF.

The chain carries TRBV20-1 and TRBJ1-1, with TRBD1 identical over 10 bases. The V segment lost 1 base and the J segment 4 bases; nucleotides outside the gene matches: 12. CDR1 is DFQATT and CDR2 is SNEGSKA in the germline V gene (reference sequence). The CDR3 spans 17 residues. The DNA for the CDR3 is TGCAGTGCTAGAGCCCCCTACGCCGGGACAGGGGTCACTGAAGCTTTCTTT. Amino acid sequence: CSARAPYAGTGVTEAFF.

This chain joins TRBV5-5 and TRBJ2-7; D may correspond to TRBD1 or TRBD2 (6 bases each). V was cut by 0 bases and J by 2 bases, with 12 bases left in between. There are 15 residues in the CDR3. In germline, CDR1 is SGHKS, CDR2 YYEKEE (reference sequence). The CDR3 nucleotides are TGTGCCAGCAGCTTGGGAGGAGGGGGGCCCTACGAGCAGTACTTC. Amino acid sequence: CASSLGGGGPYEQYF.

CDR3: CASSLVGSGNAGNTIYF. CDR3 DNA: TGTGCCAGCAGCTTAGTAGGATCGGGGAACGCTGGAAACACCATATATTTT. The chain links TRBV7-9 to TRBJ1-3; no clear D gene. Germline CDR1 SEHNR, CDR2 FQNEAQ (reference sequence). V was pared by 1 base and J by 2 bases, with 15 bases between. CDR3 length: 17 residues.

This clonotype has just a few counts. This rearrangement joins TRBV20-1 to TRBJ2-1; possibly TRBD2 for D (5 bases). CDR3 size: 13 residues. The ends were cut back, 4 bases at V and 7 bases at J, with 14 bases in the middle. In germline, CDR1 is DFQATT, CDR2 SNEGSKA (reference sequence). The chain's CDR3 is CSAIHGWENEQFF. The CDR3 bases are TGCAGTGCTATACACGGGTGGGAGAATGAGCAGTTCTTC.

This clonotype was seen more than once but under ten times. The V and J genes are TRBV29-1 and TRBJ2-3; 7 bases are a match to TRBD1. Trimming at V came to 5 bases and at J to 9 bases, leaving 14 bases not matched to a gene. The CDR3 sequence is 14 residues long. Germline assignment: CDR1 SQVTM and CDR2 ANQGSEA. The CDR3 DNA sequence: TGCAGCGTTTCTTCAGGGGGAACTTCGGGAACGCAGTATTTT. The encoded protein is CSVSSGGTSGTQYF.

In its sample, this clonotype was seen a few times. This sequence joins TRBV20-1 and TRBJ2-1, with a weak D call TRBD1 (5 bases). Germline-derived CDR1 and CDR2 are DFQATT and SNEGSKA (reference sequence). This CDR3 comprises 14 residues. With 6 bases removed from V and 6 bases from J, the gap between germline ends came to 18 bases. The CDR3 DNA follows: TGCAGTGCCCACCCCCGAGTTAGGGGCAATGAGCAGTTCTTC. Translated, it gives CSAHPRVRGNEQFF.

V gene TRBV7-9 combines with J gene TRBJ2-1; D unresolved. V was shortened by 4 bases and J by 2 bases, with 12 bases between the two germline ends. Germline CDR1 reads SEHNR; CDR2 reads FQNEAQ (reference sequence). CDR3 length equals 15 residues. CDR3 protein: CASSSSNDPYNEQFF. In DNA form, the CDR3 reads TGTGCCAGCAGCTCTTCCAATGACCCCTACAATGAGCAGTTCTTC.

A few counts support this clonotype. The rearrangement links TRBV9 to TRBJ2-6; D assignment may be TRBD1 or TRBD2 (5 bases each). V was pared by 0 bases and J by 0 bases, with 16 bases between. The germline CDR1 and CDR2 sequences are SGDLS and YYNGEE. This CDR3 is built from 19 residues. The CDR3 region has the DNA TGTGCCAGCAGCGTAGCCGGGGCTGGCTTATCCTCTGGGGCCAACGTCCTGACTTTC. Its protein is CASSVAGAGLSSGANVLTF.